The present TCR beta chain was sequenced within a study of graft-versus-host responses after intestinal transplantation. The data were produced by immunoSEQ multiplex PCR, yet TCRdb's version contains in-frame clones alone and is incomplete. The sample lists about 25,000 clones, about 94% seen once, with roughly 0.8% in the top ten. Trimming removed 1 base at V and 0 bases at J, with 8 bases between. CDR3 length: 15 amino acids. The rearrangement uses TRBV5-3 and TRBJ1-3; D might be TRBD1 (5 bases). TRBV5-3 is classed as an ORF, of uncertain function. The source of this sequence is a human patient who received an intestinal transplant, so some T cells may come from the graft donor. The sample here was PBMCs, taken nearly 31 days after intestinal transplant. This CDR3 reads CARSLTGLSGNTIYF. For the CDR3, the DNA is TGTGCCAGAAGCTTGACAGGCCTCTCTGGAAACACCATATATTTT.